These T cell receptor beta chains were read from a single sample in a study of human CD8 memory T cell subsets. From the 5' RACE reads, TCRdb lists one entry per CDR3 protein and no DNA. The sample table sets out roughly 10,000 distinct CDR3 sequences. Sequenced input: CD8+ T cells from PBMCs. These receptors all come from a human donor in good health. Both conserved end residues are part of each CDR3. Clone size is shown for a subset of rows, as once, few, many or a class of expanded clone.

V	size	J	length	CDR3
TRBV29-1	NA	TRBJ2-1	13	CSVGPDFVNEQFF
TRBV24-1	medium-sized	TRBJ2-5	14	CATKGPAIGETQYF
TRBV5-6	NA	TRBJ2-2	18	CASSLGPYRTSNTGELFF
TRBV10-3	NA	TRBJ2-5	13	CAIRGQGEETQYF
TRBV7-9	NA	TRBJ2-5	14	CASSLDRIEETQYF
TRBV12-3/TRBV12-4	NA	TRBJ2-7	14	CASSLGDISYEQYF
TRBV20-1	NA	TRBJ2-4	15	CSAPSIQGTKNIQYF
TRBV19	NA	TRBJ2-1	15	CASSTGINSYNEQFF
TRBV15	NA	TRBJ2-7	15	CATSRLQGDSYEQYF
TRBV20-1	NA	TRBJ2-1	15	CSARGPGQQYNEQFF
TRBV30	NA	TRBJ2-3	14	CAWSGGGRTDTQYF
TRBV6-2/TRBV6-3	NA	TRBJ2-7	13	CASSYWQGVEQYF
TRBV29-1	large	TRBJ1-2	13	CSVEGPGTYGYTF
TRBV4-1	medium-sized	TRBJ2-1	16	CASSQGKGTGGHEQFF
TRBV28	NA	TRBJ1-2	12	CASSLLGRGYTF
TRBV5-1	NA	TRBJ1-2	15	CASSLGLAGDYGYTF
TRBV6-2/TRBV6-3	NA	TRBJ1-5	13	CASALLDNQPQHF
TRBV29-1	NA	TRBJ1-1	15	CSVDPVDSMNTEAFF
TRBV6-5	NA	TRBJ2-2	18	CASSYNLKGASSTGELFF
TRBV14	NA	TRBJ2-7	17	CASSQSLTSLDSYEQYF
TRBV12-3/TRBV12-4	NA	TRBJ1-2	14	CASSPQGPDGGYTF
TRBV5-1	medium-sized	TRBJ2-7	14	CASSLGTGYHEQYF
TRBV5-4	NA	TRBJ1-1	15	CASSLVGSLNTEAFF
TRBV7-9	NA	TRBJ2-1	15	CASSQQGVYYNEQFF
TRBV29-1	NA	TRBJ1-2	18	CSTIGFGIKGASDYGYTF
TRBV5-6	NA	TRBJ2-1	15	CASSAGQGPLSEQFF
TRBV5-1	NA	TRBJ2-7	14	CASSIPDSSYEQYF
TRBV7-9	NA	TRBJ2-1	16	CASSLLAASSYNEQFF
TRBV2	NA	TRBJ2-7	13	CASSEAVTAEQYF
TRBV7-9	NA	TRBJ2-4	16	CASSPSTRGGGDIQYF
TRBV5-6	NA	TRBJ2-6	22	CASSLARGQAQYASSGANVLTF
TRBV6-1	NA	TRBJ1-1	17	CASSERRSEGLNTEAFF
TRBV6-2/TRBV6-3	NA	TRBJ2-3	15	CASSYLGTGPDTQYF
TRBV4-1	NA	TRBJ2-1	17	CASSQVSGQGNYNEQFF
TRBV12-3/TRBV12-4	NA	TRBJ2-1	19	CASSLRGTSGYSSYNEQFF
TRBV29-1	NA	TRBJ2-1	14	CSVSSGGFYGEQFF
TRBV3-1	NA	TRBJ1-2	15	CASSQERTGGDGYTF
TRBV28	NA	TRBJ2-7	15	CASRRTSGREHEQYF
TRBV19	NA	TRBJ2-7	14	CASTPGPGGYEQYF
TRBV24-1	NA	TRBJ1-2	14	CATSDLDSNYGYTF
TRBV7-9	NA	TRBJ2-1	15	CASSSLTATVNEQFF
TRBV4-3	medium-sized	TRBJ2-1	17	CASSQTRGLAGSIEQFF
TRBV7-2	NA	TRBJ2-7	17	CASSLRARAIMLSEQYF
TRBV3-1	NA	TRBJ2-2	20	CASSQFMNSGQGYRTGELFF
TRBV4-3	NA	TRBJ2-1	17	CASSPGIYHSSGNEQFF
TRBV5-5	NA	TRBJ1-5	14	CASRTGVGAQPQHF
TRBV27	NA	TRBJ2-7	13	CAHRDSSIYEQYF
TRBV6-6	NA	TRBJ1-1	15	CASSKTSWENTEAFF
TRBV24-1	NA	TRBJ1-1	13	CATQDTTNTEAFF